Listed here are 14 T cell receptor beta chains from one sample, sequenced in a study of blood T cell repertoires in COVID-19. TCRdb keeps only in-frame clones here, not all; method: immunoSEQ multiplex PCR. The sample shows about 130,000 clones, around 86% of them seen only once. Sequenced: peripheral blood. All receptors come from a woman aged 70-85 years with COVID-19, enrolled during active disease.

The CDR3 sequence is CASTAVGPYNSPLHF. The DNA for the CDR3 is TGTGCCAGCACCGCCGTGGGCCCGTATAATTCACCCCTCCACTTT. The chain is built from TRBV27 and TRBJ1-6; D gene unclear. The CDR3 has 15 residues. CDR1 MNHEY and CDR2 SMNVEV come from the germline V gene (reference sequence). V lost 7 bases to trimming and J lost 4 bases, with 14 bases between them.

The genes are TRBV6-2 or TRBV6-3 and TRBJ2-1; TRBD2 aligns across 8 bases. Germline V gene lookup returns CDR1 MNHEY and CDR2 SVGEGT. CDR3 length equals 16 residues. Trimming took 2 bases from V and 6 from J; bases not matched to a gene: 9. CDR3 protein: CASSYGRGLAGNEQFF. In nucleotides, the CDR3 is TGTGCCAGCAGTTACGGGCGAGGGCTAGCGGGCAATGAGCAGTTCTTC.

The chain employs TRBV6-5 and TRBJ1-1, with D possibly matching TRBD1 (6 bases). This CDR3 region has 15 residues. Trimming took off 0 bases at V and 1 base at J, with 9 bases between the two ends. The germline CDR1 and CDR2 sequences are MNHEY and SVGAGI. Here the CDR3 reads CASSYSTGRNTEAFF. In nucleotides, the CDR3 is TGTGCCAGCAGTTACTCAACAGGGAGGAACACTGAAGCTTTCTTT.

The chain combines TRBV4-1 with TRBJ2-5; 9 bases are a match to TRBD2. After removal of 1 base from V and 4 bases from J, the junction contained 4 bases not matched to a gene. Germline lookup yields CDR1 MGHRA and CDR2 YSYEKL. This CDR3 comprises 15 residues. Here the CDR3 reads CASSQVAGGRETQYF. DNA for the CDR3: TGCGCCAGCAGCCAAGTTGCGGGGGGGCGAGAGACCCAGTACTTC.

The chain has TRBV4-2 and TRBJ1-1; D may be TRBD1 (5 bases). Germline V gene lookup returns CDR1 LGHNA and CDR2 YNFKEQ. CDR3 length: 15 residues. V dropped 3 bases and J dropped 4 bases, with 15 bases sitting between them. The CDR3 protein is CASSQRSQGLTEAFF. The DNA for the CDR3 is TGTGCCAGCAGCCAGAGATCGCAGGGTCTCACTGAAGCTTTCTTT.

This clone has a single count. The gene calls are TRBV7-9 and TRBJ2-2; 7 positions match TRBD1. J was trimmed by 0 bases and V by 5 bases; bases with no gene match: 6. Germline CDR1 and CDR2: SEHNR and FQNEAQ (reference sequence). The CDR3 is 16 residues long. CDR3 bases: TGTGCCAGCAGCCTGAGACAGGGACCGAACACCGGGGAGCTGTTTTTT. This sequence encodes CASSLRQGPNTGELFF.

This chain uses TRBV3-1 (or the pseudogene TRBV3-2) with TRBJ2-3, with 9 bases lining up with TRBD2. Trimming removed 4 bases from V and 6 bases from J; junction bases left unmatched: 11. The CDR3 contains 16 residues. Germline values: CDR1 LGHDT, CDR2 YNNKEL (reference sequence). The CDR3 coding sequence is TGTGCCAGCAGCCCGGGACTAGCAAGTCCATCCGATACGCAGTATTTT. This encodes CASSPGLASPSDTQYF.

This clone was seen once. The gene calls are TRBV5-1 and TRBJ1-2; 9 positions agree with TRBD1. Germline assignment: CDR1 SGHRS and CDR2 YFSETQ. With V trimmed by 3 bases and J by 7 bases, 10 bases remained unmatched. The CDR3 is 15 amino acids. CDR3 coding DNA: TGCGCCAGCAGCTCCCTGGGACAGGGAGCCGGTGGCTACACCTTC. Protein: CASSSLGQGAGGYTF.

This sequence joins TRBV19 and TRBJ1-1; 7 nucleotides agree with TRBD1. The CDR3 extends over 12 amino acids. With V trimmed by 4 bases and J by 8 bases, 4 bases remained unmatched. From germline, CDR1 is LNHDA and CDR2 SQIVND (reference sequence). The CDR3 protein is CASSRQTGEAFF. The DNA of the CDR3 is TGTGCCAGTAGTAGGCAGACAGGGGAAGCTTTCTTT.

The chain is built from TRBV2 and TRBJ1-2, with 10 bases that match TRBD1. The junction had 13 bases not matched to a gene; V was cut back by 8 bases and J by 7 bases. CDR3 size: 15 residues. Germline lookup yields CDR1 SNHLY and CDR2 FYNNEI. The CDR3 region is CASVGVGQGSFGYTF. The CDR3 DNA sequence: TGTGCCAGCGTCGGTGTGGGACAGGGGTCGTTTGGCTACACCTTC.

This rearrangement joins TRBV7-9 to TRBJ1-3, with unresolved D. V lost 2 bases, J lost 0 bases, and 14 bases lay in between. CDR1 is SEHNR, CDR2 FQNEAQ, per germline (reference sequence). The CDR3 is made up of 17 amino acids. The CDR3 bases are TGTGCCAGCAGCTTATATTTTGACAATTACTCTGGAAACACCATATATTTT. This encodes CASSLYFDNYSGNTIYF.

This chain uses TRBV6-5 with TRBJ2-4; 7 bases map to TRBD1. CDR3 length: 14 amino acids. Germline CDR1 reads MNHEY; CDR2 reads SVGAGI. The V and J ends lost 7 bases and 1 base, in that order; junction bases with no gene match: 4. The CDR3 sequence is CASKDRAAKNIQYF. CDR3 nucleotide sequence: TGTGCCAGCAAAGACAGGGCTGCCAAAAACATTCAGTACTTC.

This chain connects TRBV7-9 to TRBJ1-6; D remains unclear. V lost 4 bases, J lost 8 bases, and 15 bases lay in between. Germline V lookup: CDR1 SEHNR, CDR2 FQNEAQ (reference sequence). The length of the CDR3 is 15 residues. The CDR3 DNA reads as TGTGCCAGCAGCTGGAGGGCCCCGGGAGATTCACCCCTCCACTTT. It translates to CASSWRAPGDSPLHF.

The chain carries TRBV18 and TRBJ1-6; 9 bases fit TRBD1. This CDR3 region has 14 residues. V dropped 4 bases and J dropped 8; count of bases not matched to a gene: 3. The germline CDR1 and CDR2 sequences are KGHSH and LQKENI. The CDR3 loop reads CASSRRDRDSPLHF. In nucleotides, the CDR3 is TGTGCCAGCTCACGAAGGGACAGGGATTCACCCCTCCACTTT.